These 13 T cell receptor beta chains share one sample of origin, sequenced in a study of beta chain features in type 1 diabetes. Expressed TCRB transcripts were sequenced because the isolated RNA had all been reverse transcribed beforehand. TCRdb's copy holds only in-frame clones and misses some; the assay was immunoSEQ multiplex PCR. Among hundreds of thousands of clones listed, roughly an eighth were seen once. General study results and limits: TCRB CDR3s from Type 1 diabetes patients were moderately but significantly shorter in all four CD4+ subsets.

Their antigens are not known. Sample: naive CD4+ T cells from blood. The receptors here all came from a man between 25 and 39 years old with type 1 diabetes.

This clone has more than one count but fewer than ten. The J gene is TRBJ2-7, the V gene TRBV5-1, with 15 bases identical to TRBD2. The CDR3 has 19 amino acids. Germline assignment: CDR1 SGHRS and CDR2 YFSETQ. Germline trimming cut 1 base from V and 2 bases from J; bases unmatched to any gene: 10. The CDR3 bases are TGCGCCAGCAGCTTGCCTCCGGGACTAGCGGGAGGACGGGCCTACGAGCAGTACTTC. Amino acids: CASSLPPGLAGGRAYEQYF.

This clone was recorded a few times. This chain links TRBV19 with TRBJ2-3; the D gene is possibly TRBD2 (6 bases). The CDR3 loop spans 16 amino acids. Trimming pared 3 bases from V and 0 bases from J, leaving 13 bases between. Germline V gene data show CDR1 as LNHDA and CDR2 as SQIVND (reference sequence). CDR3 sequence reads: CASSIPGGTSTDTQYF. The CDR3 region has the DNA TGTGCCAGTAGTATCCCCGGCGGGACTAGCACAGATACGCAGTATTTT.

The sample holds a few counts of this clone. The gene calls are TRBV28 and TRBJ1-4; D unresolved. The V end was cut by 8 bases, the J end by 4 bases, with 5 bases between. There are 11 residues in the CDR3. Per germline, CDR1 MDHEN and CDR2 SYDVKM. The CDR3 sequence is CASANNEKLFF. DNA of the CDR3: TGTGCCAGCGCGAATAATGAAAAACTGTTTTTT.

This clone was seen more than once but under ten times. The chain uses TRBV7-2 and TRBJ2-5; perhaps TRBD1 as D (5 bases). Trimming shortened V by 5 bases and J by 7 bases, and 14 bases separated the two germline ends. The length of the CDR3 is 13 residues. Germline lookup yields CDR1 SGHTA and CDR2 FQGNSA. The CDR3 sequence: CASSLLGTGTQYF. In DNA, the CDR3 is TGTGCCAGCAGCCTTCTAGGTACAGGGACCCAGTACTTC.

DNA for the CDR3: TGCGCCAGCAGCAAGGGGCTGACTGGACAGTTTCAAGAGACCCAGTACTTC. Protein sequence: CASSKGLTGQFQETQYF. The V call is TRBV5-1, the J call TRBJ2-5, with a tentative D call TRBD1 (6 bases). Trimming took off 4 bases at V and 2 bases at J, with 21 bases between the two ends. The CDR3 has 17 amino acids. Germline CDR1 is SGHRS and CDR2 is YFSETQ.

This clone was counted a few times. The chain employs TRBV15 and TRBJ2-7; 12 bases agree with TRBD2. V shed 5 bases, J shed 5 bases, and the junction held 10 bases outside the gene matches. This CDR3 has 16 amino acids. Germline assignment: CDR1 LNHNV and CDR2 YYDKDF (reference sequence). The CDR3 DNA reads as TGTGCCACCAGCTGGCGGACTAGCGGGACTTCCCACGAGCAGTACTTC. Its translation: CATSWRTSGTSHEQYF.

CDR3 nucleotide sequence: TGCGCCAGCAGCTTGTCGGGCGGGAGCCCCTACAATGAGCAGTTCTTC. This codes for CASSLSGGSPYNEQFF. V is TRBV5-1 and J is TRBJ2-1; 7 nucleotides line up with TRBD2. The CDR3 length is 16 residues. Germline trimming cut 1 base from V and 2 bases from J; bases unmatched to any gene: 6. In germline, CDR1 is SGHRS, CDR2 YFSETQ.

This clone appeared a few times. The V call is TRBV2, the J call TRBJ2-6, with 8 bases lining up with TRBD1. The V segment lost 5 bases and the J segment 0 bases; nucleotides outside the gene matches: 6. Germline CDR1 reads SNHLY; CDR2 reads FYNNEI. The CDR3 has 17 amino acids. This CDR3 reads CASSQGAPNSGANVLTF. DNA of the CDR3: TGTGCCAGCAGTCAGGGGGCTCCCAACTCTGGGGCCAACGTCCTGACTTTC. Together with reference TRBV2 and TRBJ2-6, the CDR3 gives the full variable domain: EPEVTQTPSHQVTQMGQEVILRCVPISNHLYFYWYRQILGQKVEFLVSFYNNEISEKSEIFDDQFSVERPDGSNFTLKIRSTKLEDSAMYFCASSQGAPNSGANVLTFGAGSRLTVL.

This clone turned up a few times. The CDR3 DNA sequence: TGTGCCAGCAGCCAAGGACCCAGGGGGTGGAACACTGAAGCTTTCTTT. Its protein product is CASSQGPRGWNTEAFF. The chain joins TRBV4-2 to TRBJ1-1; 7 bases align to TRBD1. The CDR3 loop spans 16 amino acids. V gave up 1 base and J gave up 1 base; unmatched junction bases: 6. Germline CDR1 reads LGHNA; CDR2 reads YNFKEQ.

J is TRBJ2-3 and V is TRBV15; no definite D call. The CDR3 extends over 13 amino acids. Trimming took off 1 base at V and 4 bases at J, with 6 bases between the two ends. Germline V gene data show CDR1 as LNHNV and CDR2 as YYDKDF (reference sequence). The CDR3 DNA is TGTGCCACCAGCAGAGGCGGCCCAGATACGCAGTATTTT. Translation: CATSRGGPDTQYF.

This clone appeared a few times. The chain carries TRBV7-3 and TRBJ2-1; 8 bases map to TRBD1. CDR1 is SGHTA and CDR2 is FQGTGA in the germline V gene. The CDR3 consists of 12 residues. V trimming: 5 bases; J trimming: 10 bases; junction bases outside the gene matches: 4. This chain's CDR3 is CASSRDRGEQFF. DNA of the CDR3: TGTGCCAGCAGCCGAGACAGGGGAGAGCAGTTCTTC.

This clone turned up a few times. The chain joins TRBV7-9 to TRBJ2-1; 7 bases map to TRBD1. The trim removed 5 bases at V and 9 bases at J, leaving 4 bases unmatched. Germline-derived CDR1 and CDR2 are SEHNR and FQNEAQ (reference sequence). The CDR3 is made up of 12 amino acids. CDR3 coding DNA: TGTGCCAGCAGCATACAGGGGATTGAGCAGTTCTTC. Translating gives CASSIQGIEQFF.

The chain is built from TRBV7-6 and TRBJ2-7, with TRBD1 as a possible D gene (6 bases). Trimming pared 5 bases from V and 2 bases from J, leaving 13 bases between. This CDR3 has 14 residues. CDR1 is SGHVS, CDR2 FNYEAQ, per germline. The CDR3 spells CASSRGTYTYEQYF. CDR3 nucleotide sequence: TGTGCCAGCAGCCGTGGGACATACACCTACGAGCAGTACTTC.